The 8 T cell receptor beta chains below were found in one sample sequenced in a study of T-cell memory formation after mild COVID-19. TCRdb recomputed calls from the 5' RACE reads with MiXCR, one row per CDR3 protein. The sample has around 510,000 distinct CDR3 sequences, roughly 20% seen once; the top ten hold roughly 8.1%. Sequences were obtained from PBMCs or a T cell subset sorted from them (not recorded which). Receptors were obtained from an adult woman who had mild COVID-19 (a few samples of this study predate the infection). Cell type and time point are not known.

The chain joins TRBV7-2 to TRBJ2-3; D gene uncertain. Germline lookup yields CDR1 SGHTA and CDR2 FQGNSA. Trimming took 1 base from V and 3 from J, leaving 11 bases between them. This CDR3 comprises 15 residues. In DNA, the CDR3 is TGTGCCAGCAGCTTAGTGGGTCATACAACAGATACGCAGTATTTT. It yields the protein CASSLVGHTTDTQYF.

This clonotype was counted a few times. This chain links TRBV5-1 with TRBJ2-7, with 7 bases that match TRBD2. The length of the CDR3 is 18 residues. Germline V lookup: CDR1 SGHRS, CDR2 YFSETQ. J gave up 4 bases and V 0 bases, and 16 bases lay outside the gene matches. The CDR3 sequence is CASSLALGGTSGFYEQYF. The CDR3 nucleotides read TGCGCCAGCAGCTTGGCCCTCGGGGGGACGTCAGGGTTTTACGAGCAGTACTTC.

The rearrangement joins TRBV12-2 to TRBJ2-5; TRBD1 is taken as the D call from the table, unchecked against the DNA. TRBV12-2 is given as a pseudogene. The CDR3 loop spans 15 amino acids. In nucleotides, the CDR3 is TGTGCAAGTCGCCCGAAAGCCCCCCCAGAAGAGACCCAGTACTTC. Encoded protein: CASRPKAPPEETQYF.

The chain links TRBV29-1 to TRBJ2-2; 10 nucleotides align to TRBD2. CDR3 size: 16 residues. V shed 1 base and J 7 bases; nucleotides not matched to a gene: 9. Germline CDR1 and CDR2: SQVTM and ANQGSEA. In DNA form, the CDR3 reads TGCAGCGTTGAAGCTCCCGGGACTAGCGTTGGCGGGGAGCTGTTTTTT. This gives the protein CSVEAPGTSVGGELFF.

The rearrangement links TRBV7-9 to TRBJ1-1; D is ambiguous. The germline V and J ends were trimmed by 5 bases and 5 bases, with 12 bases remaining between them. Germline CDR1 is SEHNR and CDR2 is FQNEAQ (reference sequence). The CDR3 totals 13 residues. As DNA, the CDR3 is TGTGCCAGCAGCGGTATAACTTGGACTGAAGCTTTCTTT. It yields the protein CASSGITWTEAFF.

CDR3 sequence reads: CSAREGWTQYF. The CDR3 coding sequence is TGCAGTGCTAGAGAGGGGTGGACCCAGTACTTC. The chain has TRBV20-1 and TRBJ2-5; no firm D call. CDR1 is DFQATT and CDR2 is SNEGSKA in the germline V gene (reference sequence). V lost 0 bases to trimming and J lost 7 bases, with 6 bases between them. The CDR3 totals 11 residues.

J is TRBJ2-2 and V is TRBV5-1; D is undetermined. Germline lookup yields CDR1 SGHRS and CDR2 YFSETQ. The CDR3 covers 12 residues. The ends were cut back, 4 bases at V and 8 bases at J, with 9 bases in the middle. The CDR3 loop is CASSKDKGELFF. The CDR3 coding sequence is TGCGCCAGCAGCAAGGATAAAGGGGAGCTGTTTTTT.

This clonotype has just a few counts. The V and J genes are TRBV7-9 and TRBJ2-1; D might be TRBD2 (5 bases). This CDR3 is 14 amino acids long. Trimming removed 2 bases at V and 3 bases at J, with 8 bases between. The germline CDR1 and CDR2 sequences are SEHNR and FQNEAQ (reference sequence). The CDR3 DNA is TGTGCCAGCAGCTTAACTAGTCGCTACAATGAGCAGTTCTTC. Translating gives CASSLTSRYNEQFF.